This note documents a single TCR beta chain sequence. No cognate antigen has been identified for it. No quality values exist for individual bases; no much larger clone is one base distant. Healthy HIV-negative adults with no recently reported acute infections or vaccinations were included as donors. Every donor was a Caucasian adult living in Nashville, Tennessee, USA. Magnetic negative selection was used to enrich CD4+ T cells, after which naive cells were positively selected on CD45RA and the negative fraction became the memory subset. Blood was collected by leukapheresis, and PBMCs were isolated by Ficoll-Histopaque density gradient centrifugation and then cryopreserved in liquid nitrogen vapor phase. Analytical flow cytometry was used to check the purity and quantity of each magnetically sorted T cell population. Each sorted fraction had its genomic DNA isolated and then quantified by UV absorbance on a Nanodrop 2000c.

Using the deep immunoSEQ assay, multiplex PCR amplified TCR CDR3 regions from genomic DNA. Extracted genomic DNA from each cell subset was spread evenly across all wells of several immunoSEQ 96-well plates, with each plate serving as a replicate. For sorted subsets, about 210 ng of genomic DNA, equivalent to 30,000 or so T cell genomes, went into each replicate PCR. The purified libraries were quantified using a Qubit 3.0 fluorometer, sized with a Bioanalyzer 2100, and then quantified again using the KAPA Library Quantification kit. Each immunoSEQ 96-well plate was sequenced on its own single-read 150-cycle Illumina NextSeq 550 flow cell. In the paper's pipeline: The immunoSEQ output contained only junctional sequences without quality scores, so filtering could not match that applied to full-length reads. Sequences were annotated with PyIR, a Python wrapper for IgBLAST v1.9, using IMGT germline references to assign V/J genes and CDR3. Reads were removed for weak V/J assignments (E-value above 1e-6), missing CDR3, stop codons, out-of-frame junctions, or ambiguous translated residues. V3J clonotypes were defined as sequences sharing the same inferred V gene, J gene, and CDR3 amino acid sequence. The percentage overlap between two repertoires was calculated by dividing the number of shared unique clonotypes by the size of the smaller repertoire. Repertoire richness was assessed with RTK rarefaction, the Chao1 estimator, and Recon v2.1 estimates of unobserved clonotypes. Generation probabilities for all TCRbeta clonotypes obtained by the gDNA method from a few donors were computed using OLGA. This is the immuneACCESS table as TCRdb keeps it, with only in-frame sequences that have V and J called. A part of the clones is gone; compared with another copy, unresolved V genes explain less than half, and the rest is unexplained. V and J calls and clone size are given by that table; D and trimming were obtained from the DNA. In all, the sample holds approximately 2.1 million clones, and over 90% of those were seen once. 0.35% to 0.5% of the sample is held by the ten biggest clonotypes.

From the cysteine through the phenylalanine, the CDR3 covers 13 amino acids. Only the CDR3 portion is preserved as DNA: 39 bases, with reading frame beginning at the first base. CDR1 and CDR2 (SQVTM, ANQGSEA) derive from the germline V gene. Compared with germline, V lacks 4 bases and J lacks 1 base; bases without a gene match: 2. These data belong to a study of shared clonotypes between healthy human individuals (dated by TCRdb to the early 2020s). Concerning the study at large: The cohort included three men and a couple of women between 18 and 49 years of age. To estimate repertoire size and how much clonotypes are shared between individuals, the study performed deep sequencing of blood TCR repertoires from a handful of healthy adults. To increase sequencing depth and limit assay-specific biases, TCR repertoire library preparation and sequencing were carried out by different laboratories using diverse techniques. Each donor's leukapheresis produced roughly between roughly 0.85 and 9 billion PBMCs. Per donor, three plates each were used for CD4 naive and CD4 memory, two for CD8 naive, and one for CD8 memory.

What the study reported, not specific to this receptor: Clonotypes shared by all four sorted-subset donors showed higher generation probabilities than non-shared clonotypes. About 4.5% of naive CD4, roughly 3.5% of naive CD8, approximately 2% of memory CD4, and more than 0.35% of memory CD8 clonotypes were shared across a few donors. Because the study included a small number of donors, the genetic and exposure-history diversity represented was limited. Only blood was sampled, and tissue TCR repertoires likely differ from those in blood. Larger estimated clonotype richness was generally found for naive subsets than for memory subsets. Rarefaction of sorted-subset datasets indicated incomplete sequencing despite the large sequencing depth. Pairwise subsampling led to the expectation that sequencing depth would affect the degree of clonotype sharing among donors.

The sample comprised naive CD4+ T cells from PBMCs. Explained via the paper, the cell subset or site label denotes: CD45RA+ positively selected. This TCR was sampled from a man younger than 30 in good health. Some clones in this sample may be carry-over from other donors' samples. The rearranged chain carries TRBV29-1 and TRBJ1-1; 8 central nucleotides agree with TRBD1. The DNA sequence follows: TGCAGCGTTGGTGGGACAGGGAACACTGAAGCTTTCTTT. Its protein is CSVGGTGNTEAFF. Joined to the reference TRBV29-1 and TRBJ1-1 proteins, this CDR3 gives the full variable domain: SAVISQKPSRDICQRGTSLTIQCQVDSQVTMMFWYRQQPGQSLTLIATANQGSEATYESGFVIDKFPISRPNLTFSTLTVSNMSPEDSSIYLCSVGGTGNTEAFFGQGTRLTVV.